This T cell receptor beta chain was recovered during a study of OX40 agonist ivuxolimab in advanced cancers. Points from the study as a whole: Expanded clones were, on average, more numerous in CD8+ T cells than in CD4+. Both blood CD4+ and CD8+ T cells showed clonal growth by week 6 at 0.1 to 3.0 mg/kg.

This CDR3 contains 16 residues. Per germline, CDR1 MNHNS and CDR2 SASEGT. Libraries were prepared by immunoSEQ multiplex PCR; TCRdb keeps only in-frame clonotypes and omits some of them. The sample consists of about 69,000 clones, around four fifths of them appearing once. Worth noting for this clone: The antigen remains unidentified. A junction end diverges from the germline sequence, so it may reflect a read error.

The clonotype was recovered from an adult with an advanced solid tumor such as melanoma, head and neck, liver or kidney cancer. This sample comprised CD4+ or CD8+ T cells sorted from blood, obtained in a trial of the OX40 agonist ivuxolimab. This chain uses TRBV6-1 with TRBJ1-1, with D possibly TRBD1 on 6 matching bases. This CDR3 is CASSKAGAGQNTEAFF. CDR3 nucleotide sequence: TGTGCCAGCAGTAAAGCAGGGGCCGGGCAGAACACTGAAGCTTTCTTT.